These T cell receptor beta chains were read from a single sample in a study of cytomegalovirus exposure and HLA in healthy donors. Produced via immunoSEQ multiplex PCR; TCRdb's table is partial and in-frame only. The table shows 160,000 or so clones, with 75% to 80% occurring only once. The sequenced sample was PBMCs. All receptors come from a man in his forties in good health and CMV-seropositive. Each CDR3 is given with its conserved first and last residue. D genes are given only for firm matches. The size entry is marked missing in some rows and otherwise reads once, few, many or a size class.

d_call,j_call,clone_size,v_call,cdr3_aa,cdr3_nt
.,TRBJ1-5,.,TRBV28,CASSLRIQPQHF,TGTGCCAGCAGTTTGCGAATCCAGCCCCAGCATTTT
TRBD1,TRBJ1-6,.,TRBV5-8,CASSGGTGVHSPLHF,TGTGCCAGCAGCGGGGGGACAGGGGTTCATTCACCCCTCCACTTT
TRBD2,TRBJ2-1,.,TRBV11-1,CASNLGLGSYNEQFF,TGTGCCAGCAACTTAGGACTAGGTTCCTACAATGAGCAGTTCTTC
.,TRBJ1-5,once,TRBV28,CASSFRDTRRFGNQPQHF,TGTGCCAGCAGTTTCCGGGACACCCGAAGGTTCGGCAATCAGCCCCAGCATTTT
TRBD1,TRBJ2-1,.,TRBV9,CASSVGWTGSYNEQFF,TGTGCCAGCAGCGTAGGTTGGACAGGCAGCTACAATGAGCAGTTCTTC
TRBD1,TRBJ2-5,.,TRBV27,CASSLFRGETQYF,TGTGCCAGCAGTTTATTCAGGGGGGAGACCCAGTACTTC
.,TRBJ1-1,.,TRBV5-1,CAGKSDRLGYTEAFF,TGCGCCGGCAAAAGTGACAGGCTAGGGTACACTGAAGCTTTCTTT
.,TRBJ1-6,.,TRBV6-4,CASSDARGSPLHF,TGTGCCAGCAGTGACGCACGGGGTTCACCCCTCCACTTT
.,TRBJ2-7,.,TRBV5-4,CASSLRGEQYF,TGTGCCAGCAGCTTGAGAGGGGAGCAGTACTTC
TRBD1,TRBJ1-5,.,TRBV6-1,CASSEAPGQGVYSNQPQHF,TGTGCCAGCAGTGAGGCGCCGGGACAGGGGGTTTATAGCAATCAGCCCCAGCATTTT
TRBD1,TRBJ1-1,.,TRBV5-1,CASSWGDRKNTEAFF,TGCGCCAGCAGCTGGGGGGACAGGAAGAACACTGAAGCTTTCTTT
TRBD1,TRBJ2-1,.,TRBV7-9,CASGTGGGYNEQFF,TGTGCCAGCGGGACAGGGGGCGGGTACAATGAGCAGTTCTTC
.,TRBJ2-2,.,TRBV18,CASSPGRGRPTSNTGELFF,TGTGCCAGCTCACCAGGTCGGGGTCGTCCTACCTCGAACACCGGGGAGCTGTTTTTT
.,TRBJ2-6,.,TRBV10-3,CAISAHSGANGLTF,TGTGCCATCAGTGCCCACTCTGGGGCCAACGGCCTGACTTTC
.,TRBJ2-2,.,TRBV7-9,CASSLQGPNTGELFF,TGTGCCAGCAGCTTACAGGGGCCGAACACCGGGGAGCTGTTTTTT
.,TRBJ1-6,once,TRBV29-1,CSVGLEINSPLHF,TGCAGCGTTGGACTGGAGATAAATTCACCCCTCCACTTT
.,TRBJ1-5,.,TRBV28,CASSLYSRTNQPQHF,TGTGCCAGCAGTTTATACAGCCGAACCAATCAGCCCCAGCATTTT
TRBD1,TRBJ1-4,.,TRBV10-3,CAISGSTGPNEKLFF,TGTGCCATCAGTGGATCGACAGGGCCCAATGAAAAACTGTTTTTT
TRBD1,TRBJ2-7,.,TRBV29-1,CSARQGATYEQYF,TGCAGCGCCAGACAGGGGGCGACCTACGAGCAGTACTTC
.,TRBJ2-2,.,TRBV11-1,CASSFGGQNTGELFF,TGTGCCAGCAGCTTCGGAGGGCAGAACACCGGGGAGCTGTTTTTT
.,TRBJ1-2,.,TRBV19,CASSAPPSGGYTF,TGTGCCAGTAGTGCGCCCCCCTCGGGTGGCTACACCTTC
.,TRBJ1-4,.,TRBV29-1,CSVLNAGEKLFF,TGCAGCGTTCTGAACGCGGGGGAAAAACTGTTTTTT
TRBD2,TRBJ2-7,.,TRBV5-1,CASNPSGNSYEQYF,TGCGCCAGCAATCCTAGCGGGAACTCCTACGAGCAGTACTTC
TRBD1,TRBJ1-5,once,TRBV13,CASSLGTGNNQPQHF,TGTGCCAGCAGCTTAGGGACAGGGAACAATCAGCCCCAGCATTTT
.,TRBJ2-1,.,TRBV5-1,CASSLVPTSNEQFF,TGCGCCAGCAGCTTGGTGCCGACTAGTAATGAGCAGTTCTTC
.,TRBJ2-5,.,TRBV30,CAWTPNRGETQYF,TGTGCCTGGACTCCTAATAGGGGAGAGACCCAGTACTTC
TRBD2,TRBJ2-1,.,TRBV7-2,CASSRTGTSGHNEQFF,TGTGCCAGCAGCCGAACCGGGACTAGCGGGCACAATGAGCAGTTCTTC
TRBD1,TRBJ1-3,.,TRBV5-1,CASSFGTGGAYGNTIYF,TGCGCCAGCAGCTTCGGGACAGGGGGCGCTTATGGAAACACCATATATTTT
.,TRBJ1-1,.,TRBV28,CASRKYRVVTEAFF,TGTGCCAGCAGGAAGTACAGGGTAGTTACTGAAGCTTTCTTT
.,TRBJ2-6,.,TRBV7-7,CASSYGPTGYGANGLTF,TGTGCTAGCAGCTACGGACCTACAGGGTACGGGGCCAACGGCCTGACTTTC
.,TRBJ1-5,.,TRBV6-1,CASSEIGLLASQPQHF,TGTGCCAGCAGTGAAATAGGCCTACTAGCTAGTCAGCCCCAGCATTTT
.,TRBJ2-3,once,TRBV18,CASSPRPGESTDTQYF,TGTGCCAGCTCACCCCGGCCAGGGGAAAGCACAGATACGCAGTATTTT
.,TRBJ1-2,.,TRBV29-1,CSVQAARGNYGYTF,TGCAGCGTTCAGGCGGCCAGGGGAAACTATGGCTACACCTTC
.,TRBJ2-5,.,TRBV6-5,CASSPPRGETQYF,TGTGCCAGCAGCCCACCCCGGGGAGAGACCCAGTACTTC
TRBD1,TRBJ1-2,.,TRBV11-3,CASSWGQGNGYTF,TGTGCCAGCAGCTGGGGACAGGGGAATGGCTACACCTTC
TRBD2,TRBJ2-3,.,TRBV10-3,CAISGAGEWDTQYF,TGTGCCATCAGCGGCGCGGGAGAGTGGGATACGCAGTATTTT
.,TRBJ2-5,.,TRBV5-1,CASSALLNQETQYF,TGCGCCAGCAGCGCTCTACTGAATCAAGAGACCCAGTACTTC
.,TRBJ1-1,.,TRBV6-5,CASSYSGGPTEAFF,TGTGCCAGCAGTTACTCCGGGGGACCCACTGAAGCTTTCTTT
TRBD2,TRBJ2-1,.,TRBV11-3,CASSLLLAGVGNEQFF,TGTGCCAGCAGCCTATTACTAGCGGGAGTGGGGAATGAGCAGTTCTTC
TRBD1,TRBJ1-2,once,TRBV27,CASSPTGGSMNYGYTF,TGTGCCAGCAGTCCGACAGGGGGATCTATGAACTATGGCTACACCTTC
.,TRBJ2-7,.,TRBV5-6,CASSLVGDYEQYF,TGTGCCAGCAGCTTGGTAGGGGATTACGAGCAGTACTTC
TRBD1,TRBJ2-3,.,TRBV6-5,CASRGTDRGPDTQYF,TGTGCCAGCAGGGGGACGGACAGGGGGCCGGATACGCAGTATTTT
TRBD1,TRBJ1-2,.,TRBV19,CASSIGTGGDYGYTF,TGTGCCAGTAGTATCGGGACAGGGGGTGACTATGGCTACACCTTC
.,TRBJ2-7,.,TRBV5-4,CASSLFGVHEQYF,TGTGCCAGCAGCTTGTTCGGGGTCCACGAGCAGTACTTC
.,TRBJ2-3,.,TRBV5-1,CASSSAQSTDTQYF,TGCGCCAGCAGCTCCGCACAAAGCACAGATACGCAGTATTTT